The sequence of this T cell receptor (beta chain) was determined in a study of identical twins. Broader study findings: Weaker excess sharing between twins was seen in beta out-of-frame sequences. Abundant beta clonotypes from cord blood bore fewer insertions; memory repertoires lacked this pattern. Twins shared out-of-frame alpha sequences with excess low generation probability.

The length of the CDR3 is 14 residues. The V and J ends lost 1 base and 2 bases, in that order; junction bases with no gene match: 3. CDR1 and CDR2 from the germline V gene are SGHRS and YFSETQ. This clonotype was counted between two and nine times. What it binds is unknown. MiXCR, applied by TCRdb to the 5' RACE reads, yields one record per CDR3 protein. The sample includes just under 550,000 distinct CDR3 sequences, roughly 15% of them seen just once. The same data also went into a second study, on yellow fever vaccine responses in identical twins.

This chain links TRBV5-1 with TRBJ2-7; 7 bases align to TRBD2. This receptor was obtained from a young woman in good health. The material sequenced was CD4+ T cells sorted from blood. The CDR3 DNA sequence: TGCGCCAGCAGCTTGCCTAGCGGAACCTACGAGCAGTACTTC. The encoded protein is CASSLPSGTYEQYF.